Below are 29 T cell receptor beta chains sequenced from a single sample in a study of graft-versus-host responses after intestinal transplantation. Their antigens remain unidentified. TCRdb's table, derived via immunoSEQ multiplex PCR, lists solely in-frame clones and lacks some. Of tens of thousands of clones in the sample, roughly 90% are singletons; the top ten hold 2% to 3%. The starting material was unstimulated CD8+ T cells sorted from spleen or lymph node cells, obtained before intestinal transplant. The receptors come from a human donor who received an intestinal transplant.

The chain combines TRBV15 with TRBJ1-2; TRBD1 matches 8 bases. V shed 5 bases and J 3 bases; nucleotides not matched to a gene: 11. The CDR3 spans 16 residues. Per the germline V gene, CDR1 is LNHNV and CDR2 is YYDKDF (reference sequence). CDR3 loop: CATSPRDRGRHYGYTF. The CDR3 DNA is TGTGCCACCAGCCCCCGTGACAGGGGCCGTCACTATGGCTACACCTTC.

The J gene is TRBJ2-5, the V gene TRBV2, with D perhaps matching TRBD2 (5 bases). CDR1 SNHLY and CDR2 FYNNEI come from the germline V gene. CDR3 size: 13 residues. V was pared by 10 bases and J by 1 base, with 13 bases between. CDR3 residues: CATDTGIQETQYF. Here the CDR3 DNA reads TGTGCCACCGATACGGGGATCCAAGAGACCCAGTACTTC.

V gene TRBV27 combines with J gene TRBJ2-3; maybe TRBD2 (5 bases). Germline V gene lookup returns CDR1 MNHEY and CDR2 SMNVEV (reference sequence). The germline V and J ends were trimmed by 5 bases and 0 bases, with 15 bases remaining between them. This CDR3 has 16 amino acids. CDR3 residues: CASSSPRGYSTDTQYF. The CDR3 DNA reads as TGTGCCAGCAGTAGCCCTCGGGGATACAGCACAGATACGCAGTATTTT.

This sequence joins TRBV5-1 and TRBJ2-7, with 13 bases matching TRBD2. Germline V CDR1 and CDR2: SGHRS, YFSETQ. This CDR3 region has 18 residues. With 4 bases clipped from V and 2 bases from J, the junction kept 12 bases outside the gene matches. CDR3 amino acids: CASSDDGGTSGVTYEQYF. CDR3 sequence (DNA): TGCGCCAGCAGCGACGACGGTGGGACTAGCGGGGTCACCTACGAGCAGTACTTC.

This chain links TRBV6-5 with TRBJ2-7; the D is unclear. Germline-derived CDR1 and CDR2 are MNHEY and SVGAGI. CDR3 length equals 12 residues. V was clipped by 2 bases and J by 7 bases, with 9 bases between them. CDR3 DNA sequence: TGTGCCAGCAGTTACGACTCGATGGAGCAGTACTTC. Translation: CASSYDSMEQYF.

This rearrangement joins TRBV30 to TRBJ2-6, with D uncertain. V was shortened by 3 bases and J by 2 bases, with 11 bases between the two germline ends. CDR1 is GTSNPN and CDR2 is SVGIG in the germline V gene (reference sequence). This CDR3 region has 15 residues. The CDR3 spells CAWRGPTAGANVLTF. As DNA, the CDR3 is TGTGCCTGGAGGGGCCCGACGGCTGGGGCCAACGTCCTGACTTTC.

The chain has TRBV2 and TRBJ1-6, with a weak D call TRBD1 (6 bases). CDR1 and CDR2 from the germline V gene are SNHLY and FYNNEI. Trimming removed 7 bases at V and 11 bases at J, with 24 bases between. The CDR3 contains 16 residues. Here the CDR3 reads CASIPKGGGARTPLHF. CDR3 coding DNA: TGTGCCAGCATCCCCAAAGGTGGGGGGGCGCGAACACCCCTCCACTTT.

The chain combines TRBV7-9 with TRBJ2-2, with D uncertain. This CDR3 has 15 residues. In germline, CDR1 is SEHNR, CDR2 FQNEAQ (reference sequence). V lost 0 bases and J 0 bases, leaving 5 bases between the germline ends. The CDR3 DNA sequence: TGTGCCAGCAGCTTAGCCAGTGCGAACACCGGGGAGCTGTTTTTT. It encodes CASSLASANTGELFF.

V and J are TRBV5-6 and TRBJ2-5; 13 bases agree with TRBD2. The CDR3 covers 17 residues. The V segment lost 4 bases and the J segment 5 bases; nucleotides outside the gene matches: 11. Germline V gene sequence: CDR1 SGHDT, CDR2 YYEEEE. The CDR3 region has the DNA TGTGCCAGCAGCCCCGGGGAACTAGCGGGGGGGCAGGAGACCCAGTACTTC. Amino acid sequence: CASSPGELAGGQETQYF.

V usage is TRBV10-2 and J usage is TRBJ1-1; weak D call: TRBD1 (6 bases). Trimming removed 10 bases at V and 1 base at J, with 13 bases between. The CDR3 contains 13 residues. Germline V lookup: CDR1 WSHSY, CDR2 SAAADI. The CDR3 nucleotides read TGCGCCATTACGGACAGAGAGAACACTGAAGCTTTCTTT. Amino acid sequence: CAITDRENTEAFF.

The V gene is TRBV4-2, the J gene TRBJ2-2; the match to TRBD1 covers 10 bases. Losses at the gene ends were 5 bases for V and 7 bases for J; bases not matched to a gene: 19. The CDR3 runs 19 residues. The germline V gene has CDR1 LGHNA and CDR2 YNFKEQ. In nucleotides, the CDR3 is TGTGCCAGCAGCATTCTCGGGGGACAGGGGTCGCGTTGGGGCGGGGAGCTGTTTTTT. Protein sequence: CASSILGGQGSRWGGELFF.

The chain employs TRBV6-5 and TRBJ2-7; 9 nucleotides align to TRBD2. The V and J ends lost 0 bases and 3 bases, in that order; junction bases with no gene match: 3. The CDR3 is 15 amino acids. Looked up from germline, CDR1 is MNHEY and CDR2 is SVGAGI. CDR3 amino acids: CASSYSDSGSYEQYF. The CDR3 bases are TGTGCCAGCAGTTACTCTGATAGCGGGAGCTACGAGCAGTACTTC.

The rearrangement links TRBV4-2 to TRBJ2-7, with unresolved D. The CDR3 spans 15 residues. Trimming left V 4 bases short and J 0 bases short, with 13 bases between. The germline V gene encodes CDR1 LGHNA and CDR2 YNFKEQ. CDR3 DNA sequence: TGTGCCAGCAGCCGAGCGACGATGAGCTCCTACGAGCAGTACTTC. Protein sequence: CASSRATMSSYEQYF.

Points on this clone: The germline gene is not matched at one end of the junction; a read error may be the cause. The chain has TRBV2 and TRBJ1-1; D remains ambiguous. Germline CDR1 is SNHLY and CDR2 is FYNNEI. This CDR3 spans 15 amino acids. The CDR3 DNA is TGTGTCAGCGATAGCGCCAGCCCGGAGCCCTTTGGAGCTTTCTTT. Translation: CVSDSASPEPFGAFF. Based on the CDR3 plus reference TRBV2 and TRBJ1-1, the full variable domain is EPEVTQTPSHQVTQMGQEVILRCVPISNHLYFYWYRQILGQKVEFLVSFYNNEISEKSEIFDDQFSVERPDGSNFTLKIRSTKLEDSAMYFCVSDSASPEPFGAFFGQGTRLTVV.

This clone was counted only a few times. The chain couples TRBV5-6 to TRBJ2-7; a weak D match, TRBD1 (5 bases). The CDR3 consists of 14 residues. V was shortened by 0 bases and J by 5 bases, with 12 bases between the two germline ends. The germline CDR1 and CDR2 sequences are SGHDT and YYEEEE. The CDR3 is CASSLVTGSNEQYF. The CDR3 DNA reads as TGTGCCAGCAGCTTGGTAACAGGATCGAACGAGCAGTACTTC.

V gene TRBV27 combines with J gene TRBJ2-7, with D tentatively TRBD2 (5 bases). This CDR3 spans 14 amino acids. The V gene lost 3 bases and the J gene lost 3 bases, with 12 bases spanning the gap. Per germline, CDR1 MNHEY and CDR2 SMNVEV (reference sequence). CDR3 nucleotides: TGTGCCAGCAGTTTGAGAGGGCTAGTCTACGAGCAGTACTTC. Its protein product is CASSLRGLVYEQYF.

This chain links TRBV12-5 with TRBJ2-3; TRBD1 is a possible D gene (5 bases). This CDR3 has 14 amino acids. Germline CDR1 and CDR2: LGHNT and FRNRAP. Trimming left V 3 bases short and J 0 bases short, with 7 bases between. The CDR3 DNA follows: TGTGCTAGTGGTTTCGACAGTAGCACAGATACGCAGTATTTT. Translation: CASGFDSSTDTQYF.

This clone was seen a handful of times. The V call is TRBV6-4, the J call TRBJ2-2; 9 bases are a match to TRBD1. V lost 3 bases to trimming and J lost 4 bases; unmatched junction nucleotides: 3. There are 15 residues in the CDR3. Germline V gene lookup returns CDR1 MRHNA and CDR2 SNTAGT. CDR3 in DNA: TGTGCCAGCAGTGAAGGGACAGGGCCCACCGGGGAGCTGTTTTTT. Its protein is CASSEGTGPTGELFF.

The genes are TRBV7-3 and TRBJ1-1; TRBD1 agrees at 8 bases. Per germline, CDR1 SGHTA and CDR2 FQGTGA. J lost 5 bases, V lost 5 bases, and 13 bases had no gene match. The CDR3 consists of 16 residues. CDR3 protein: CASSPQGPGGWTEAFF. The CDR3 bases are TGTGCCAGCAGCCCGCAGGGACCAGGGGGCTGGACTGAAGCTTTCTTT.

The count of this clone is one. The rearrangement joins TRBV7-8 to TRBJ2-3; the match to TRBD2 covers 12 bases. CDR3 length equals 17 residues. V was clipped by 7 bases and J by 2 bases; unmatched bases: 10. CDR1 and CDR2 from the germline V gene are SGHVS and FQNEAQ. For the CDR3, the DNA is TGTGCCAGCACCATTCGACTAGCGGGGGACGACACAGATACGCAGTATTTT. Translating it yields CASTIRLAGDDTDTQYF.

The CDR3 region is CASSMRTSGGPYQETQYF. The CDR3 nucleotides are TGTGCCAGTAGTATGCGGACTAGCGGGGGCCCTTACCAAGAGACCCAGTACTTC. The rearrangement links TRBV19 to TRBJ2-5; 13 bases fit TRBD2. Germline CDR1 is LNHDA and CDR2 is SQIVND (reference sequence). V gave up 3 bases and J gave up 0 bases; unmatched junction bases: 7. The CDR3 length is 18 residues.

This rearrangement joins TRBV15 to TRBJ1-1; D might be TRBD1 (6 bases). The length of the CDR3 is 15 residues. Germline CDR1 LNHNV, CDR2 YYDKDF (reference sequence). Trimming left V 0 bases short and J 7 bases short, with 15 bases between. For the CDR3, the DNA is TGTGCCACCAGCAGAGATGGGGGGGGCGGACTTGAAGCTTTCTTT. Translation gives CATSRDGGGGLEAFF. The full variable domain, in which reference TRBV15 and TRBJ1-1 provide the parts outside the CDR3, is DAMVIQNPRYQVTQFGKPVTLSCSQTLNHNVMYWYQQKSSQAPKLLFHYYDKDFNNEADTPDNFQSRRPNTSFCFLDIRSPGLGDTAMYLCATSRDGGGGLEAFFGQGTRLTVV.

The DNA for the CDR3 is TGTGCCAGCAGTGACGGGAGGTACGAGCAGTACTTC. Its protein product is CASSDGRYEQYF. V gene TRBV6-5 combines with J gene TRBJ2-7, with TRBD2 matching over 7 bases. Germline-derived CDR1 and CDR2 are MNHEY and SVGAGI. CDR3 length: 12 residues. Trimming at V came to 5 bases and at J to 4 bases, leaving 2 bases not matched to a gene.

The CDR3 sequence: CASSPDRGSGNTIYF. In nucleotides, the CDR3 is TGTGCCAGCAGCCCGGACAGGGGCTCTGGAAACACCATATATTTT. V is TRBV7-6 and J is TRBJ1-3, with 9 positions matching TRBD1. This CDR3 is 15 amino acids long. Germline trimming cut 5 bases from V and 0 bases from J; bases unmatched to any gene: 2. The germline CDR1 and CDR2 sequences are SGHVS and FNYEAQ.

The count of this clone is one. The chain couples TRBV9 to TRBJ2-1, with 8 positions matching TRBD1. The CDR3 contains 15 residues. Germline-derived CDR1 and CDR2 are SGDLS and YYNGEE. V lost 0 bases, J lost 7 bases, and 6 bases stayed unmatched. As DNA, the CDR3 is TGTGCCAGCAGCGTAGTGGCAGGGGGCAGTAATGAGCAGTTCTTC. It codes for CASSVVAGGSNEQFF.

The chain uses TRBV5-4 and TRBJ2-1; 8 bases line up with TRBD2. Looked up from germline, CDR1 is SGHNT and CDR2 is YYREEE (reference sequence). This CDR3 region has 15 residues. The V and J ends lost 4 bases and 7 bases, in that order; junction bases with no gene match: 10. This chain's CDR3 is CASSRGGGRKNEQFF. CDR3 sequence (DNA): TGTGCCAGCAGCCGGGGGGGCGGGAGGAAAAATGAGCAGTTCTTC.

The rearrangement joins TRBV2 to TRBJ2-1, with 8 bases aligning to TRBD2. Germline CDR1 is SNHLY and CDR2 is FYNNEI. The length of the CDR3 is 17 residues. V lost 3 bases to trimming and J lost 3 bases; unmatched junction nucleotides: 10. Here the CDR3 reads CASSEELRGGHYNEQFF. The CDR3 DNA is TGTGCCAGCAGTGAGGAGTTACGGGGGGGCCACTACAATGAGCAGTTCTTC.

The chain uses TRBV9 and TRBJ1-2; perhaps TRBD1 as D (6 bases). Germline V gene lookup returns CDR1 SGDLS and CDR2 YYNGEE. The V end lost 0 bases, the J end lost 0 bases, and 15 bases lay between the germline ends. There are 17 residues in the CDR3. The CDR3 loop reads CASSVAEVDSANYGYTF. The DNA of the CDR3 is TGTGCCAGCAGCGTAGCGGAAGTGGACAGTGCTAACTATGGCTACACCTTC.

This clone has only one observation. The chain uses TRBV4-2 and TRBJ2-7; 9 bases fit TRBD1. Germline V gives CDR1 LGHNA, CDR2 YNFKEQ. V trimming: 2 bases; J trimming: 4 bases; junction bases outside the gene matches: 6. There are 15 residues in the CDR3. CDR3 in DNA: TGTGCCAGCAGCCAAAAACAGGGGGCAACTTACGAGCAGTACTTC. Its protein product is CASSQKQGATYEQYF.